These 9 T cell receptor beta chains originate from one sample sequenced in a study of memory CD4+ T cells and cytomegalovirus serostatus. Single viable CD3+CD4+CD8-CD45RO+ cells were sorted as the memory CD4+ T cells. Assay: immunoSEQ multiplex PCR; the TCRdb copy retains only in-frame clones and omits some. This table holds 80,000 to 100,000 clones, 80% found once. The specimen was memory CD4+ T cells from blood. These receptor sequences come from an adult in good health and CMV-seropositive.

The chain uses TRBV11-1 and TRBJ1-1; D may be TRBD1 (6 bases). Germline V gene sequence: CDR1 SGHAT, CDR2 FQDESV (reference sequence). The CDR3 runs to 13 residues. V lost 5 bases and J lost 9, with 16 bases in between. The CDR3 sequence is CASSKEDSSQAFF. Written as DNA, the CDR3 is TGTGCCAGCAGCAAAGAGGACAGCAGTCAAGCTTTCTTT.

This clone is a singleton in its sample. The chain uses TRBV4-2 and TRBJ1-4, with D hard to call. Germline CDR1 is LGHNA and CDR2 is YNFKEQ. V was clipped by 0 bases and J by 8 bases, with 13 bases between them. The CDR3 runs 15 residues. The CDR3 sequence is CASSQDPGLGEKLFF. As DNA, the CDR3 is TGTGCCAGCAGCCAAGATCCGGGGTTGGGGGAAAAACTGTTTTTT.

The V and J genes are TRBV10-3 and TRBJ2-3; 14 positions agree with TRBD2. Germline V gives CDR1 ENHRY, CDR2 SYGVKD. Unmatched junction bases numbered 6, after V lost 3 bases and J lost 4 bases. The CDR3 contains 17 residues. CDR3 DNA sequence: TGTGCCATCAGTGACCCGGGACTAGCGGGAGCGTCAGATACGCAGTATTTT. Its translation: CAISDPGLAGASDTQYF.

This sequence joins TRBV30 and TRBJ1-2; possibly TRBD1 for D (5 bases). Trimming took 3 bases from V and 7 from J, leaving 12 bases between them. Germline V gene lookup returns CDR1 GTSNPN and CDR2 SVGIG (reference sequence). This CDR3 is built from 12 residues. The CDR3 coding sequence is TGTGCCTGGAGAGCCGACAGATTTGGCTACACCTTC. It encodes CAWRADRFGYTF.

Details on this clone: Other DNA sequences in this sample translate to the same CDR3. The genes are TRBV9 and TRBJ1-2, with D unclear. The CDR3 is made up of 15 amino acids. CDR1 and CDR2 from the germline V gene are SGDLS and YYNGEE. V lost 0 bases and J lost 3, with 12 bases in between. CDR3 loop: CASSVDLGADYGYTF. CDR3 sequence (DNA): TGTGCCAGCAGCGTAGATCTGGGCGCCGACTATGGCTACACCTTC.

This clone was observed a single time. The chain joins TRBV19 to TRBJ2-7; 10 nucleotides agree with TRBD1. The CDR3 is 15 residues long. Germline lookup yields CDR1 LNHDA and CDR2 SQIVND (reference sequence). The J segment lost 3 bases and the V segment lost 4 bases, leaving 6 bases of the junction unmatched. Here the CDR3 reads CASSTRQGANYEQYF. The CDR3 coding sequence is TGTGCCAGTAGTACTCGACAGGGGGCGAACTACGAGCAGTACTTC.

V is TRBV7-2 and J is TRBJ2-7; D is undetermined. Trimming took 5 bases from V and 3 from J, leaving 11 bases between them. The CDR3 has 13 residues. Looked up from germline, CDR1 is SGHTA and CDR2 is FQGNSA. The DNA for the CDR3 is TGTGCCAGCAGCGCGTACATAGGCTACGAGCAGTACTTC. It encodes CASSAYIGYEQYF.

The chain recombines TRBV15 with TRBJ2-2; possible D gene TRBD1, 6 bases. The CDR3 loop spans 20 amino acids. Germline-derived CDR1 and CDR2 are LNHNV and YYDKDF (reference sequence). V shed 5 bases and J shed 5 bases, with 30 bases lying between them. This CDR3 is CATSQGGQRGRFGRTGELFF. CDR3 DNA sequence: TGTGCCACCAGCCAGGGTGGACAGAGAGGAAGATTCGGAAGAACCGGGGAGCTGTTTTTT.

This clone showed up just a few times. The rearrangement joins TRBV28 to TRBJ1-1, with D uncertain. CDR1 is MDHEN and CDR2 is SYDVKM in the germline V gene. The CDR3 extends over 10 amino acids. Trimming removed 5 bases at V and 7 bases at J, with 5 bases between. CDR3 amino acids: CASSPHEAFF. Written as DNA, the CDR3 is TGTGCCAGCAGTCCCCATGAAGCTTTCTTT.